The T cell receptor (beta chain) under discussion was sequenced for a study of beta chain features in type 1 diabetes. Findings and limits, study-wide: No resolution was reached here on whether HLA type influences TCRB rearrangement. The naive, central memory and Treg TCRB repertoires looked more alike in patients than they did in healthy donors. Diminished insertions and augmented deletions at VDJ junctions characterized type 1 diabetes patients.

In germline, CDR1 is SGHTA, CDR2 FQGNSA. Trimming left V 5 bases short and J 5 bases short, with 13 bases between. The CDR3 has 14 residues. TCRB transcripts that were expressed got sequenced, as all of the isolated RNA had been reverse transcribed. Sequenced naive, central memory and regulatory T cell samples produced an average of around 3.5 million reads. Measured with immunoSEQ multiplex PCR; TCRdb has only the in-frame clones, and not every one. The sample gives roughly 140,000 clones, 48% of which show up once; 0.42% is in the top ten. In the case of this clone: Its antigen remains unknown.

This receptor was obtained from a man younger than 35 in good health. The rearrangement links TRBV7-2 to TRBJ2-1; perhaps TRBD2 as D (7 bases). The specimen sequenced was Tregs from blood. The CDR3 reads CASSLGGPDNEQFF. In nucleotides, the CDR3 is TGTGCCAGCAGCCTCGGGGGGCCGGACAATGAGCAGTTCTTC.